These 22 T cell receptor beta chains were all obtained from the same sample, sequenced in a study of cytomegalovirus exposure and HLA in healthy donors. The primer mix had 60 Vbeta and 13 Jbeta primers. The repertoire was sequenced with immunoSEQ multiplex PCR; TCRdb's copy has only in-frame clones and lacks some. This sample yields over 110,000 clones, of which 78% are seen a single time; roughly 6.2% belongs to the top ten. The specimen sequenced was PBMCs. These TCRs come from a woman aged 40 to 50 in good health and CMV-seropositive.

This clone has a handful of counts. The chain recombines TRBV7-6 with TRBJ2-2, with no clear D. V was pared by 1 base and J by 3 bases, with 3 bases between. Per germline, CDR1 SGHVS and CDR2 FNYEAQ. This CDR3 is 13 amino acids long. The CDR3 loop is CASSLVYTGELFF. The DNA of the CDR3 is TGTGCCAGCAGCTTAGTCTACACCGGGGAGCTGTTTTTT.

The chain has TRBV6-1 and TRBJ2-7, with a tentative D call TRBD1 (6 bases). V was cut by 1 base and J by 9 bases, with 7 bases left in between. This CDR3 has 11 amino acids. From germline, CDR1 is MNHNS and CDR2 SASEGT. The CDR3 region is CASSEVGAQYF. CDR3 nucleotides: TGTGCCAGCAGTGAAGTGGGGGCGCAGTACTTC.

CDR3 sequence (DNA): TGTGCTAGTGGTTTAGACAGGTCCTACGAGCAGTACTTC. Its translation is CASGLDRSYEQYF. This chain uses TRBV12-5 with TRBJ2-7; TRBD1 is a possible D gene (6 bases). Looked up from germline, CDR1 is LGHNT and CDR2 is FRNRAP. The length of the CDR3 is 13 residues. Deletions cut 3 bases from V and 1 base from J, with 7 bases between. Full variable domain (outside the CDR3, taken from reference TRBV12-5 and TRBJ2-7): DARVTQTPRHKVTEMGQEVTMRCQPILGHNTVFWYRQTMMQGLELLAYFRNRAPLDDSGMPKDRFSAEMPDATLATLKIQPSEPRDSAVYFCASGLDRSYEQYFGPGTRLTVT.

The chain joins TRBV5-1 to TRBJ2-1; 12 bases map to TRBD2. The length of the CDR3 is 15 residues. CDR1 is SGHRS and CDR2 is YFSETQ in the germline V gene. The junction had 6 bases not matched to a gene; V was cut back by 4 bases and J by 7 bases. CDR3 in DNA: TGCGCCAGCAGCCCGCTAGCGGGAGGGATGAATGAGCAGTTCTTC. This sequence encodes CASSPLAGGMNEQFF. The entire variable domain, with the rest obtained from reference TRBV5-1 and TRBJ2-1, is as follows: KAGVTQTPRYLIKTRGQQVTLSCSPISGHRSVSWYQQTPGQGLQFLFEYFSETQRNKGNFPGRFSGRQFSNSRSEMNVSTLELGDSALYLCASSPLAGGMNEQFFGPGTRLTVL.

CDR3 region: CASSQDRGGQRLYGYTF. CDR3 coding DNA: TGTGCCAGCAGCCAAGATCGGGGCGGACAGCGCCTCTATGGCTACACCTTC. The V and J genes are TRBV4-2 and TRBJ1-2, with TRBD1 as a possible D gene (6 bases). Trimming stripped 0 bases from V and 4 bases from J, with 18 bases between. From germline, CDR1 is LGHNA and CDR2 YNFKEQ. This CDR3 comprises 17 residues.

This sequence joins TRBV6-5 and TRBJ1-5, with 8 bases identical to TRBD1. The CDR3 spans 14 residues. In germline, CDR1 is MNHEY, CDR2 SVGAGI. The junction had 4 bases not matched to a gene; V was cut back by 5 bases and J by 4 bases. The CDR3 reads CASSRTGRNQPQHF. The CDR3 region has the DNA TGTGCCAGCAGTCGGACAGGGCGGAATCAGCCCCAGCATTTT.

The CDR3 here is CAISPKGETQYF. For the CDR3, the DNA is TGTGCCATCAGTCCCAAGGGGGAGACCCAGTACTTC. The V call is TRBV10-3, the J call TRBJ2-5, with a tentative D call TRBD1 (5 bases). The CDR3 is 12 residues long. CDR1 is ENHRY and CDR2 is SYGVKD in the germline V gene. The V and J ends lost 5 bases and 5 bases respectively, with 9 bases between them.

This clone was detected only a few times. The rearrangement uses TRBV7-2 and TRBJ1-2; weak D call: TRBD1 (5 bases). V lost 1 base and J lost 1, with 13 bases in between. Germline-derived CDR1 and CDR2 are SGHTA and FQGNSA. The CDR3 loop spans 16 amino acids. The CDR3 DNA is TGTGCCAGCAGCTTAGGGGGGGGATGGGTTAACTATGGCTACACCTTC. The encoded protein is CASSLGGGWVNYGYTF. The full variable domain, with the rest looked up from reference TRBV7-2 and TRBJ1-2, is GAGVSQSPSNKVTEKGKDVELRCDPISGHTALYWYRQSLGQGLEFLIYFQGNSAPDKSGLPSDRFSAERTGGSVSTLTIQRTQQEDSAVYLCASSLGGGWVNYGYTFGSGTRLTVV.

The chain carries TRBV7-9 and TRBJ2-7; 9 bases align to TRBD1. Germline V gene data show CDR1 as SEHNR and CDR2 as FQNEAQ (reference sequence). V shed 5 bases, J shed 2 bases, and the junction held 1 base outside the gene matches. CDR3 length equals 13 residues. CDR3 bases: TGTGCCAGCAGCACAGGGGGCCCCTACGAGCAGTACTTC. Residues: CASSTGGPYEQYF.

CDR3 nucleotide sequence: TGTGCCAGCAGCCAAGATAGGTACGGGGACAATGAGCAGTTCTTC. It specifies CASSQDRYGDNEQFF. The chain combines TRBV4-2 with TRBJ2-1; D is possibly TRBD2 (5 bases). Germline V gives CDR1 LGHNA, CDR2 YNFKEQ. There are 15 residues in the CDR3. V was shortened by 0 bases and J by 5 bases, with 11 bases between the two germline ends.

The chain is built from TRBV28 and TRBJ2-7; D call uncertain. V lost 4 bases, J lost 3 bases, and 10 bases lay in between. The CDR3 has 13 residues. Germline-derived CDR1 and CDR2 are MDHEN and SYDVKM. This CDR3 is CASSYNSRYEQYF. As DNA, the CDR3 is TGTGCCAGCAGTTATAACAGCCGCTACGAGCAGTACTTC.

The V call is TRBV4-1, the J call TRBJ2-1, with 7 positions matching TRBD1. Per the germline V gene, CDR1 is MGHRA and CDR2 is YSYEKL. J gave up 4 bases and V 5 bases, and 2 bases lay outside the gene matches. This CDR3 comprises 13 residues. CDR3 bases: TGCGCCAGCAGCGGGACAGTTTACAATGAGCAGTTCTTC. Protein: CASSGTVYNEQFF.

A single count supports this clone. The V gene is TRBV5-1, the J gene TRBJ1-2, with TRBD1 matching 9 bases. Germline V gene lookup returns CDR1 SGHRS and CDR2 YFSETQ. The ends lost 5 bases at V and 4 bases at J; junction bases unmatched: 9. This CDR3 spans 15 amino acids. CDR3 region: CASREQGALSYGYTF. Written as DNA, the CDR3 is TGCGCCAGCAGAGAACAGGGGGCGCTTAGCTATGGCTACACCTTC. The variable domain in full, with the rest retrieved from reference TRBV5-1 and TRBJ1-2, is KAGVTQTPRYLIKTRGQQVTLSCSPISGHRSVSWYQQTPGQGLQFLFEYFSETQRNKGNFPGRFSGRQFSNSRSEMNVSTLELGDSALYLCASREQGALSYGYTFGSGTRLTVV.

The rearrangement links TRBV15 to TRBJ2-1; the match to TRBD1 covers 9 bases. This CDR3 has 16 residues. Germline V gives CDR1 LNHNV, CDR2 YYDKDF (reference sequence). Trimming removed 1 base from V and 6 bases from J; junction bases left unmatched: 7. The CDR3 DNA follows: TGTGCCACCAGCAGAGCGCAACAGGGGGCTGGCAATGAGCAGTTCTTC. It encodes CATSRAQQGAGNEQFF.

This clone was seen just once. The chain uses TRBV9 and TRBJ2-3; D is unresolved. Germline loops: CDR1 SGDLS, CDR2 YYNGEE. Trimming left V 0 bases short and J 2 bases short, with 10 bases between. This CDR3 region has 15 residues. CDR3 bases: TGTGCCAGCAGCGTAGGAGGCAGCTACACAGATACGCAGTATTTT. Its protein product is CASSVGGSYTDTQYF. The whole variable domain, remainder taken from reference TRBV9 and TRBJ2-3, is DSGVTQTPKHLITATGQRVTLRCSPRSGDLSVYWYQQSLDQGLQFLIQYYNGEERAKGNILERFSAQQFPDLHSELNLSSLELGDSALYFCASSVGGSYTDTQYFGPGTRLTVL.

The gene calls are TRBV5-1 and TRBJ2-3; D remains ambiguous. The CDR3 totals 17 residues. V shed 0 bases and J shed 1 base, with 15 bases lying between them. Germline CDR1 reads SGHRS; CDR2 reads YFSETQ. The CDR3 sequence: CASSLGARVGRTDTQYF. For the CDR3, the DNA is TGCGCCAGCAGCTTGGGGGCCCGAGTAGGTCGCACAGATACGCAGTATTTT. The whole variable domain, filled in from reference TRBV5-1 and TRBJ2-3, reads KAGVTQTPRYLIKTRGQQVTLSCSPISGHRSVSWYQQTPGQGLQFLFEYFSETQRNKGNFPGRFSGRQFSNSRSEMNVSTLELGDSALYLCASSLGARVGRTDTQYFGPGTRLTVL.

This chain uses TRBV5-4 with TRBJ2-1, with D maybe TRBD1 (6 bases). The CDR3 totals 15 residues. The ends were cut back, 4 bases at V and 0 bases at J, with 11 bases in the middle. The germline V gene has CDR1 SGHNT and CDR2 YYREEE (reference sequence). As DNA, the CDR3 is TGTGCCAGCAGCGATGGGACATACTCCTACAATGAGCAGTTCTTC. Amino acids: CASSDGTYSYNEQFF.

The chain carries TRBV5-4 and TRBJ1-1; D is possibly TRBD1 (6 bases). The germline V and J ends were trimmed by 0 bases and 4 bases, with 10 bases remaining between them. Germline assignment: CDR1 SGHNT and CDR2 YYREEE (reference sequence). The CDR3 extends over 14 amino acids. The CDR3 sequence: CASSLVPTGTEAFF. In DNA form, the CDR3 reads TGTGCCAGCAGCTTGGTCCCGACAGGCACTGAAGCTTTCTTT.

The chain joins TRBV4-2 to TRBJ2-7, with 7 positions matching TRBD2. Per the germline V gene, CDR1 is LGHNA and CDR2 is YNFKEQ. Trimming removed 1 base from V and 6 bases from J; junction bases left unmatched: 6. The CDR3 extends over 14 amino acids. In DNA, the CDR3 is TGTGCCAGCAGCCAAGCCGGACTAGGTCCCGAGCAGTACTTC. Translated: CASSQAGLGPEQYF.

DNA for the CDR3: TGCGCCAGCAGGCCCTCACTAGCGGGAGGGCCCCCCGGGGAGCTGTTTTTT. Encoded protein: CASRPSLAGGPPGELFF. The rearrangement joins TRBV5-1 to TRBJ2-2, with 13 bases matching TRBD2. The CDR3 is 17 residues long. Trimming cost V 5 bases and J 6 bases; bases outside gene matches: 10. From germline, CDR1 is SGHRS and CDR2 YFSETQ.

The V call is TRBV6-5, the J call TRBJ1-6; 8 bases map to TRBD1. With 2 bases clipped from V and 7 bases from J, the junction kept 1 base outside the gene matches. The germline V gene encodes CDR1 MNHEY and CDR2 SVGAGI. The CDR3 spans 14 residues. The chain's CDR3 is CASSYGTGNSPLHF. In DNA, the CDR3 is TGTGCCAGCAGTTACGGGACAGGAAATTCACCCCTCCACTTT.

This chain connects TRBV7-9 to TRBJ2-7; 9 bases map to TRBD1. This CDR3 is built from 15 residues. V gave up 4 bases and J gave up 4 bases; unmatched junction bases: 8. Germline V gene lookup returns CDR1 SEHNR and CDR2 FQNEAQ (reference sequence). This CDR3 reads CASSSSGTGSYEQYF. The CDR3 DNA is TGTGCCAGCAGCTCTTCCGGGACAGGGTCTTACGAGCAGTACTTC. Based on the CDR3 plus reference TRBV7-9 and TRBJ2-7, the full variable domain is DTGVSQNPRHKITKRGQNVTFRCDPISEHNRLYWYRQTLGQGPEFLTYFQNEAQLEKSRLLSDRFSAERPKGSFSTLEIQRTEQGDSAMYLCASSSSGTGSYEQYFGPGTRLTVT.